This T cell receptor (beta chain) was identified in a study of blood T cell repertoires in COVID-19. Per the original data handling: Amplification of reference gene primers was used by the study to estimate nucleated cell counts. Only in-frame clones appear in the TCRdb table, and some are missing; sequencing was by immunoSEQ multiplex PCR. V and J calls plus clone size are reproduced from that table; the DNA served to infer D and trimming. The data contain about 190,000 clones, approximately 84% of them singletons. After removal of 6 bases from V and 4 bases from J, the junction contained 9 bases not matched to a gene. Germline V gene sequence: CDR1 MNHEY, CDR2 SMNVEV (reference sequence). This CDR3 contains 16 residues.

The sequencing sample was made of PBMCs or T cells enriched from blood (not recorded which). The rearrangement uses TRBV27 and TRBJ1-6; TRBD1 matches 7 bases. The receptor's source is a woman aged 30 to 39 who had recovered from COVID-19. The CDR3 nucleotides read TGTGCCAGCAGATCCTTCGGGACAGAGTATAATTCACCCCTCCACTTT. Translated, it gives CASRSFGTEYNSPLHF.